The T cell receptor (beta chain) described here comes from a study of chemoradiotherapy in HPV16-positive cancers. Turning to the study itself: A couple of HPV16-positive patients' cells yielded candidate HPV-specific clones and common motifs.

General study findings and limits: Candidate HPV-specific clones and E7-related TCR motifs grew in tumor during treatment. The functional HPV-specific definition rests on just a couple of HPV16-positive patients.

The V gene end was trimmed by 3 bases and the J gene end by 6 bases; junction bases not matched to a gene: 13. This CDR3 comprises 17 residues. From germline, CDR1 is SGDLS and CDR2 YYNGEE. This clone was seen a single time. Its cognate antigen is unknown. The method was immunoSEQ multiplex PCR; TCRdb's version includes in-frame clones alone and lacks a portion of them. The repertoire holds about 7,200 clones, under 80% seen once, with about 15% in the top ten. The chain is built from TRBV9 and TRBJ2-1; 9 bases fit TRBD1. The source of this sequence is a human donor with HPV-associated anogenital cancer. The sample was acquired from a patient who underwent chemoradiotherapy. The CDR3 sequence is CASSGPKDRGSTNEQFF. The CDR3 nucleotides read TGTGCCAGCAGCGGACCAAAGGACAGGGGTTCAACCAATGAGCAGTTCTTC.